This T cell receptor (beta chain) stems from a study of blood T cell repertoires in COVID-19. Study overall: Samples came from the United States, Italy and Spain, spanning acute and convalescent COVID-19. T cells, B-cell-depleted T cells, or PBMCs supplied cDNA or gDNA.

Per the original methods: How many nucleated cells were present was estimated from reference gene primer amplification. Assay used: immunoSEQ multiplex PCR; TCRdb lists only in-frame clones, some missing. The D gene and trimming were derived from the DNA, and the V and J assignments and clone size from that table. There are 200,000 to 300,000 clones in the sample; nearly 85% occur only once, and around 7.8% lies in the top ten. The CDR3 loop spans 17 amino acids. Germline values: CDR1 SGDLS, CDR2 YYNGEE. The V end was cut by 0 bases, the J end by 5 bases, with 19 bases between. The source is a human donor in a cohort sampled during active COVID-19. Sample: peripheral blood. The chain has TRBV9 and TRBJ2-3; perhaps TRBD1 as D (6 bases). The CDR3 reads CASSVALRDTGGDTQYF. Here the CDR3 DNA reads TGTGCCAGCAGCGTAGCACTTCGGGACACCGGAGGAGATACGCAGTATTTT.